The present TCR beta chain was sequenced within a study of blood T cell repertoires in COVID-19. Study summary: The United States, Italy and Spain provided the acute and convalescent COVID-19 samples. Sample material is recorded as cDNA or gDNA derived from T cells, B-cell-depleted T cells, or PBMCs.

The germline CDR1 and CDR2 sequences are MNHEY and SVGEGT. CDR3 length: 14 residues. V shed 0 bases and J shed 2 bases, with 8 bases lying between them. Libraries were prepared by immunoSEQ multiplex PCR; TCRdb keeps only in-frame clonotypes and omits some of them. The repertoire holds 97,000 or so clones, with around 90% as singletons. The clonotype originates from a man in his forties or fifties with active COVID-19. Sequencing was carried out using peripheral blood. V gene TRBV6-2 or TRBV6-3 combines with J gene TRBJ2-7; no clear D. CDR3 nucleotide sequence: TGTGCCAGCAGTTACTCTCGACTTACCTACGAGCAGTACTTC. Translation gives CASSYSRLTYEQYF.